One sample yielded the 23 T cell receptor beta chains listed below, sequenced in a study of T-cell reconstitution after alpha-beta-depleted transplantation in children. Unique molecular identifiers were used to barcode this TCRbeta library. TCRdb reprocessed the PCR reads with MiXCR, giving one entry per CDR3 protein. The sample has about 500,000 distinct CDR3 sequences, 30% to 35% seen once. The sequencing used PBMCs from the stem cell graft donor, collected from the stem cell graft. The receptors come from a human donor who donated a stem cell graft to a child with aplastic anemia.

In this sample, this clonotype turned up a few times. The chain joins TRBV28 to TRBJ2-3, with TRBD2 matching over 10 bases. The germline V gene encodes CDR1 MDHEN and CDR2 SYDVKM. After removal of 6 bases from V and 4 bases from J, the junction contained 4 bases not matched to a gene. This CDR3 has 14 amino acids. This chain's CDR3 is CASRAGGSADTQYF. The CDR3, as DNA: TGTGCCAGCAGAGCGGGAGGGTCGGCAGATACGCAGTATTTT.

This clonotype was seen more than once but under ten times. The CDR3 loop reads CASSSPGGGNEQFF. In DNA, the CDR3 is TGTGCCAGCAGTAGCCCCGGAGGGGGGAATGAGCAGTTCTTC. The chain has TRBV6-1 and TRBJ2-1; D tentatively fits TRBD1 or TRBD2 (6 bases each). Germline-derived CDR1 and CDR2 are MNHNS and SASEGT. The CDR3 spans 14 residues. The ends were cut back, 5 bases at V and 7 bases at J, with 15 bases in the middle.

This clonotype has only one observation. The chain employs TRBV7-1 and TRBJ1-5; D is undetermined. TRBV7-1 is an open reading frame whose function is uncertain. Trimming took 7 bases from V and 7 from J, leaving 17 bases between them. This CDR3 spans 14 amino acids. In DNA, the CDR3 is TGTGCCAGCACTCGGAAGGGAAACCCCCAGCCCCAGCATTTT. Its translation is CASTRKGNPQPQHF.

The gene calls are TRBV7-2 and TRBJ2-1, with no clear D. There are 14 residues in the CDR3. Germline V lookup: CDR1 SGHTA, CDR2 FQGNSA. Between the trimmed V and J ends, which lost 4 bases and 8 bases, there was a span of 15 bases. In nucleotides, the CDR3 is TGTGCCAGCAGCTACCTCGAAAGCAGGTATGAGCAGTTCTTC. As protein: CASSYLESRYEQFF.

V usage is TRBV20-1 and J usage is TRBJ2-5; 7 bases fit TRBD1. V dropped 0 bases and J dropped 1; count of bases not matched to a gene: 17. Per germline, CDR1 DFQATT and CDR2 SNEGSKA (reference sequence). The CDR3 extends over 19 amino acids. As DNA, the CDR3 is TGCAGTGCTAGAGATCATTTTGGGTCAGGGGGTTTGATCCAAGAGACCCAGTACTTC. Protein: CSARDHFGSGGLIQETQYF.

This clonotype came up a few times. The chain is built from TRBV4-2 and TRBJ1-2; TRBD1 is a possible D gene (6 bases). Trimming shortened V by 0 bases and J by 8 bases, and 16 bases separated the two germline ends. This CDR3 contains 15 residues. The germline V gene encodes CDR1 LGHNA and CDR2 YNFKEQ. CDR3 region: CASSQDAGHSEGYTF. As DNA, the CDR3 is TGTGCCAGCAGCCAAGATGCGGGACACTCGGAGGGCTACACCTTC.

The chain uses TRBV7-2 and TRBJ2-1; 10 bases agree with TRBD2. The CDR3 is 14 residues long. Germline loops: CDR1 SGHTA, CDR2 FQGNSA. J was trimmed by 10 bases and V by 5 bases; bases with no gene match: 8. The CDR3: CASSTPGLALEQFF. In nucleotides, the CDR3 is TGTGCCAGCAGCACCCCGGGACTAGCGTTGGAGCAGTTCTTC.

This clonotype was detected a few times. V gene TRBV12-3 or TRBV12-4 combines with J gene TRBJ2-3, with TRBD2 identical over 10 bases. The CDR3 runs 18 residues. Trimming removed 4 bases from V and 4 bases from J; junction bases left unmatched: 14. The CDR3 loop reads CASSSPSGSGSDADTQYF. The CDR3 coding sequence is TGTGCCAGCAGTTCACCTAGCGGGAGCGGGTCCGACGCAGATACGCAGTATTTT.

The chain employs TRBV29-1 and TRBJ1-2, with 10 bases matching TRBD1. This CDR3 is built from 17 residues. CDR1 and CDR2 (germline): SQVTM, ANQGSEA. Trimming at V came to 4 bases and at J to 0 bases, leaving 11 bases not matched to a gene. CDR3 sequence: CSVGGGTGVGTNYGYTF. As DNA, the CDR3 is TGCAGCGTTGGAGGTGGGACAGGGGTAGGCACTAACTATGGCTACACCTTC.

This chain connects TRBV12-3 or TRBV12-4 to TRBJ2-5, with D perhaps TRBD2 (5 bases). The CDR3 is 15 residues long. V was clipped by 3 bases and J by 0 bases, with 11 bases between them. CDR3 sequence (DNA): TGTGCCAGCAGTTTTCTAGCCCCGTACCAAGAGACCCAGTACTTC. As protein: CASSFLAPYQETQYF.

The chain has TRBV5-1 and TRBJ1-3, with 7 bases aligning to TRBD1. J was trimmed by 1 base and V by 4 bases; bases with no gene match: 8. The CDR3 covers 16 residues. Germline assignment: CDR1 SGHRS and CDR2 YFSETQ. The CDR3 sequence: CASSAEMTGSGNTIYF. The DNA of the CDR3 is TGCGCCAGCAGCGCCGAAATGACAGGGTCTGGAAACACCATATATTTT.

This clonotype was counted between two and nine times. V and J are TRBV5-6 and TRBJ2-3; TRBD2 matches 8 bases. Germline lookup yields CDR1 SGHDT and CDR2 YYEEEE. The length of the CDR3 is 13 residues. V gave up 5 bases and J gave up 6 bases; unmatched junction bases: 5. CDR3 coding DNA: TGTGCCAGCAGGGGACTAGAATTTGATACGCAGTATTTT. Translating it yields CASRGLEFDTQYF.

There are a few counts of this clonotype. The gene calls are TRBV7-7 and TRBJ2-3; D is unresolved. The CDR3 has 15 residues. Germline assignment: CDR1 SSHAT and CDR2 FNYEAQ (reference sequence). V gave up 1 base and J gave up 4 bases, with 12 bases separating them. The CDR3 DNA is TGTGCCAGCAGCTTAGGTACCCATATCGCAGATACGCAGTATTTT. The encoded protein is CASSLGTHIADTQYF.

The chain employs TRBV29-1 and TRBJ2-7, with TRBD1 matching 7 bases. The V gene's germline CDR1 is SQVTM and CDR2 ANQGSEA. The ends lost 6 bases at V and 4 bases at J; junction bases unmatched: 9. This CDR3 is built from 13 residues. This chain's CDR3 is CSVVDRAGYEQYF. The CDR3 DNA reads as TGCAGCGTGGTTGACAGGGCGGGTTACGAGCAGTACTTC.

The chain links TRBV5-1 to TRBJ1-2; 7 nucleotides match TRBD1. This CDR3 has 15 residues. V trimming: 3 bases; J trimming: 1 base; junction bases outside the gene matches: 6. The germline V gene has CDR1 SGHRS and CDR2 YFSETQ. In DNA, the CDR3 is TGCGCCAGCAGCTCCGGACAGGCGCGTAACTATGGCTACACCTTC. It codes for CASSSGQARNYGYTF.

This chain connects TRBV29-1 to TRBJ2-7, with D maybe TRBD2 (6 bases). Germline CDR1 and CDR2: SQVTM and ANQGSEA. CDR3 length equals 13 residues. V lost 7 bases and J 6 bases, leaving 19 bases between the germline ends. CDR3 sequence: CSAAWDSSSEQYV. The CDR3 DNA reads as TGCAGCGCGGCATGGGACTCGTCTAGCGAGCAGTACGTC.

The chain couples TRBV10-2 to TRBJ2-3; 12 nucleotides line up with TRBD2. Trimming took 2 bases from V and 2 from J; bases not matched to a gene: 5. The CDR3 extends over 17 amino acids. Germline V gene sequence: CDR1 WSHSY, CDR2 SAAADI. Here the CDR3 reads CASSERGLAGVTDTQYF. The CDR3 DNA is TGCGCCAGCAGTGAGCGGGGACTAGCGGGTGTCACAGATACGCAGTATTTT.

J is TRBJ1-5 and V is TRBV12-3 or TRBV12-4, with D possibly TRBD1 on 5 matching bases. The ends were cut back, 4 bases at V and 4 bases at J, with 14 bases in the middle. The CDR3 sequence is 15 residues long. CDR3 sequence: CASSSAGTLNQPQHF. The CDR3, as DNA: TGTGCCAGCAGTTCGGCCGGGACTTTAAATCAGCCCCAGCATTTT.

The chain joins TRBV27 to TRBJ2-2; possibly TRBD1 or TRBD2 for D (5 bases each). Deletions cut 3 bases from V and 5 bases from J, with 10 bases between. The CDR3 spans 14 residues. Per the germline V gene, CDR1 is MNHEY and CDR2 is SMNVEV (reference sequence). The CDR3 reads CASSFYWGTGELFF. CDR3 sequence (DNA): TGTGCCAGCAGTTTTTATTGGGGGACCGGGGAGCTGTTTTTT.

This sequence joins TRBV7-2 and TRBJ2-1; D is ambiguous. Trimming took 4 bases from V and 2 from J, leaving 12 bases between them. Germline values: CDR1 SGHTA, CDR2 FQGNSA. This CDR3 spans 15 amino acids. The CDR3 DNA follows: TGTGCCAGCAGCTCTCCACCCGTAGCCTACAATGAGCAGTTCTTC. Translated: CASSSPPVAYNEQFF. Full variable domain (missing parts from reference TRBV7-2 and TRBJ2-1): GAGVSQSPSNKVTEKGKDVELRCDPISGHTALYWYRQSLGQGLEFLIYFQGNSAPDKSGLPSDRFSAERTGGSVSTLTIQRTQQEDSAVYLCASSSPPVAYNEQFFGPGTRLTVL.

This clonotype has only a few counts. The chain joins TRBV29-1 to TRBJ2-1; no clear D gene. This CDR3 has 13 residues. The germline V and J ends were trimmed by 8 bases and 2 bases, with 13 bases remaining between them. Per the germline V gene, CDR1 is SQVTM and CDR2 is ANQGSEA. The CDR3 sequence is CSLTVTPYNEQFF. In nucleotides, the CDR3 is TGCAGCTTGACCGTGACACCCTACAATGAGCAGTTCTTC.

This clonotype was seen repeatedly, ten times or more. The chain uses TRBV30 and TRBJ2-1, with 8 bases lining up with TRBD2. Germline assignment: CDR1 GTSNPN and CDR2 SVGIG (reference sequence). The V segment lost 2 bases and the J segment 2 bases; nucleotides outside the gene matches: 8. This CDR3 region has 16 residues. The CDR3 nucleotides are TGTGCCTGGAGTTTTATGGCGGGAGGAACCTACAATGAGCAGTTCTTC. It specifies CAWSFMAGGTYNEQFF. The full variable domain, its missing parts supplied by reference TRBV30 and TRBJ2-1, is SQTIHQWPATLVQPVGSPLSLECTVEGTSNPNLYWYRQAAGRGLQLLFYSVGIGQISSEVPQNLSASRPQDRQFILSSKKLLLSDSGFYLCAWSFMAGGTYNEQFFGPGTRLTVL.

The genes are TRBV12-3 or TRBV12-4 and TRBJ1-1; D ambiguous. The CDR3 spans 15 residues. Trimming shortened V by 4 bases and J by 4 bases, and 16 bases separated the two germline ends. CDR3 sequence: CASSSTFVGGTEAFF. CDR3 DNA sequence: TGTGCCAGCAGTTCCACTTTCGTCGGTGGCACTGAAGCTTTCTTT.